This T cell receptor beta chain appears in the sequencing data of a study of identical twins (TCRdb year 2016). About the study as a whole: The study deep-sequenced TCR alpha and beta repertoires from monozygotic twins, unrelated adults of various ages and cord blood to test whether fetal clonotypes persist. To rule out contamination, replicate twin experiments were performed at different times with different library preparation protocols. Broad study findings and their caveats: Fewer insertions were carried by abundant cord blood beta clonotypes, a similar but weaker trend appeared in young adult naive repertoires, and no such trend appeared in memory repertoires. Conclusions relied on cross-sectional statistical analysis, since the same donors could not be followed over many years. Invariant T cells such as MAIT and iNKT could partly confound zero-insertion analyses, though diverse VJ usage argued against this for most clonotypes. Out-of-frame TCR alpha sequences shared between twins showed an excess of low generation-probability sequences compared with coincidental sharing between unrelated individuals. In monozygotic twins, recombination models systematically underestimated out-of-frame TCR alpha sharing, but the models matched the sharing seen between unrelated individuals. A weaker excess of twin sharing was found in beta out-of-frame sequences because the signal-to-noise ratio was lowered by fewer shared sequences.

All donors were healthy Caucasians. Miltenyi CD45RO+ enrichment and human naive T-cell isolation kits were used to isolate memory (CD45RO+) and naive T cells from PBMC. The library relied on 5' RACE. Instrument on record: Illumina HiSeq 2000. A universal primer binding site was added through template switching, and the final cDNA carried a unique molecular identifier so that TCR cDNA molecules could be counted accurately. Specific primers in the conserved constant-segment region were used to synthesize first-strand cDNA for TCR alpha and beta chains. Each cDNA library was double barcoded, with a SMART-Mk sample barcode plus Illumina barcodes, to control for contamination. Two successive PCR steps introduced TruSeq adapter sequences along with Illumina sample barcodes. TCR alpha and beta cDNA libraries were sequenced on the Illumina HiSeq platform with custom primers. Regarding the original processing steps: Raw reads were processed with MiGEC to extract unique molecular identifiers, and MiXCR was used to determine CDR3 positions. Recombination models were inferred per individual with the repgenHMM and IGoR tools using an EM algorithm. Shared clonotype analysis was performed with the tcR package in R, normalizing sharing by the product of cloneset sizes. Out-of-frame nonproductive sequences were analyzed to study raw recombination free of thymic and clonal selection effects. The public reads were run again by TCRdb, first through fastp at Q25 and then through MiXCR, and only productive beta chains were kept. Each entry merges the rows of one CDR3 protein and shows their most common DNA and genes. TCRdb, not the original authors, processed these V and J calls. The sample contains 240,000 or so distinct CDR3 sequences, 10% of them found a single time. The ten largest clones take up roughly 10% of the sample.

On this clonotype: Its target antigen remains unknown. The record has no base qualities; no much larger clone is one base away.

In the germline V gene (reference sequence), CDR1 corresponds to MNHEY and CDR2 to SMNVEV. Counted from cysteine to phenylalanine, this CDR3 has 15 amino acids. Left in the record is the CDR3 DNA by itself, 45 bases read in frame from the first base. Trimming accounts for 4 bases at V and 6 bases at J, while the number of junction bases matched to no gene is 11. This clonotype was obtained from a man aged 50 or older in good health. Sequenced material: memory T cells sorted from blood. The meaning of the sample's cell subset or site label: CD45RO+ enriched T cells. The rearranged segments are TRBV27 and TRBJ2-7; TRBD1 fits 8 bases in the junction. The CDR3 reads CASSSRDRGRFEQYF. The nucleotides read TGTGCCAGCAGTTCCCGTGACAGGGGTCGGTTCGAGCAGTACTTC.